Each of the 22 T cell receptor beta chains below was sequenced from the same sample in a study of tumor T cells in aggressive B-cell lymphoma. This table comes from immunoSEQ multiplex PCR, and its TCRdb copy is limited to in-frame clones, with some not included. The table has a few thousand clones, around 93% seen once. The sequenced sample consisted of tumor tissue. These receptors came from an adult with diffuse large B cell lymphoma.

This rearrangement joins TRBV28 to TRBJ1-5, with D possibly TRBD1 on 5 matching bases. This CDR3 is built from 13 residues. CDR1 is MDHEN, CDR2 SYDVKM, per germline. V was pared by 2 bases and J by 11 bases, with 13 bases between. The CDR3 DNA sequence: TGTGCCAGCAGTTTAGTAGGGGCCGTAGCCCAGCATTTT. Amino acids: CASSLVGAVAQHF.

V is TRBV5-4 and J is TRBJ1-4, with 8 bases matching TRBD1. CDR1 is SGHNT and CDR2 is YYREEE in the germline V gene (reference sequence). V was pared by 0 bases and J by 7 bases, with 5 bases of the junction left unmatched. The CDR3 has 15 residues. The CDR3 coding sequence is TGTGCCAGCAGCTTGGGGACAGGGTATTCTGAAAAACTGTTTTTT. Its translation is CASSLGTGYSEKLFF.

This chain uses TRBV29-1 with TRBJ1-3; 8 nucleotides line up with TRBD1. The CDR3 runs 15 residues. The V gene end was trimmed by 4 bases and the J gene end by 0 bases; junction bases not matched to a gene: 5. Germline values: CDR1 SQVTM, CDR2 ANQGSEA. The CDR3 DNA is TGCAGCGTTGGCGGGACAGGTGACTCTGGAAACACCATATATTTT. It yields the protein CSVGGTGDSGNTIYF.

The chain carries TRBV5-4 and TRBJ2-5, with D tentatively TRBD2 (5 bases). CDR1 is SGHNT and CDR2 is YYREEE in the germline V gene (reference sequence). Trimming shortened V by 5 bases and J by 5 bases, and 10 bases separated the two germline ends. This CDR3 contains 12 residues. The CDR3, as DNA: TGTGCCAGCAGGGGGAGTGGGGAGACCCAGTACTTC. This gives the protein CASRGSGETQYF.

The chain has TRBV4-2 and TRBJ2-2, with 11 bases matching TRBD2. The CDR3 loop spans 14 amino acids. Germline V lookup: CDR1 LGHNA, CDR2 YNFKEQ. The J segment lost 6 bases and the V segment lost 8 bases, leaving 5 bases of the junction unmatched. CDR3 in DNA: TGTGCCAGCCGATGGACTAGCGGGTCCGGGGAGCTGTTTTTT. This encodes CASRWTSGSGELFF.

The chain employs TRBV5-1 and TRBJ2-7; 7 bases map to TRBD2. J was trimmed by 5 bases and V by 0 bases; bases with no gene match: 5. This CDR3 has 14 amino acids. Germline lookup yields CDR1 SGHRS and CDR2 YFSETQ. CDR3 sequence reads: CASSLGGRVDEQYF. The CDR3, as DNA: TGCGCCAGCAGCTTGGGTGGGAGGGTTGACGAGCAGTACTTC.

The chain combines TRBV28 with TRBJ2-7; 13 bases line up with TRBD2. V shed 8 bases and J 4 bases; nucleotides not matched to a gene: 8. Per germline, CDR1 MDHEN and CDR2 SYDVKM. CDR3 size: 15 residues. The CDR3 loop reads CASGVLAGGPYEQYF. CDR3 in DNA: TGTGCCAGCGGTGTACTAGCGGGAGGGCCATACGAGCAGTACTTC.

The count of this clone is one. The chain employs TRBV7-2 and TRBJ2-3, with 8 bases aligning to TRBD2. CDR3 size: 14 residues. Trimming cost V 2 bases and J 5 bases; bases outside gene matches: 3. Germline assignment: CDR1 SGHTA and CDR2 FQGNSA. CDR3 in amino acids: CASSLFSGEDTQYF. The CDR3 DNA reads TGTGCCAGCAGCTTATTTAGCGGGGAAGATACGCAGTATTTT.

This sequence joins TRBV7-8 and TRBJ2-3; 7 nucleotides match TRBD2. The germline CDR1 and CDR2 sequences are SGHVS and FQNEAQ. There are 15 residues in the CDR3. V dropped 3 bases and J dropped 6; count of bases not matched to a gene: 9. This CDR3 reads CASSFRAGVGDTQYF. CDR3 nucleotides: TGTGCCAGCAGCTTTCGTGCGGGAGTGGGGGATACGCAGTATTTT.

This chain connects TRBV7-3 to TRBJ2-2, with D uncertain. CDR1 and CDR2 from the germline V gene are SGHTA and FQGTGA. V was trimmed by 0 bases and J by 4 bases, leaving 6 bases between them. The length of the CDR3 is 14 residues. The CDR3 protein is CASSLTSPTGELFF. The CDR3 coding sequence is TGTGCCAGCAGCTTAACTAGCCCCACCGGGGAGCTGTTTTTT.

This clone occurred a few times. The V and J genes are TRBV18 and TRBJ2-5, with 9 bases that match TRBD2. Per germline, CDR1 KGHSH and CDR2 LQKENI. The length of the CDR3 is 15 residues. V lost 1 base to trimming and J lost 5 bases; unmatched junction nucleotides: 5. The CDR3 loop reads CASSPLAGVMETQYF. CDR3 coding DNA: TGTGCCAGCTCACCACTAGCGGGAGTTATGGAGACCCAGTACTTC.

The genes are TRBV5-1 and TRBJ2-6; a possible D gene is TRBD1 (6 bases). The CDR3 runs 16 residues. Germline CDR1 SGHRS, CDR2 YFSETQ. V shed 4 bases and J shed 0 bases, with 11 bases lying between them. The CDR3 loop reads CASSTGQPSGANVLTF. CDR3 DNA: TGCGCCAGCAGCACCGGACAGCCCTCTGGGGCCAACGTCCTGACTTTC.

The rearrangement links TRBV6-5 to TRBJ2-1, with 8 bases aligning to TRBD2. Per germline, CDR1 MNHEY and CDR2 SVGAGI. V shed 0 bases, J shed 6 bases, and the junction held 7 bases outside the gene matches. This CDR3 contains 16 residues. The CDR3 sequence is CASSYSRTGGSNEQFF. CDR3 sequence (DNA): TGTGCCAGCAGTTACTCGCGGACGGGAGGGAGCAATGAGCAGTTCTTC.

The V gene is TRBV5-1, the J gene TRBJ2-1, with 8 nucleotides matching TRBD2. With 1 base clipped from V and 5 bases from J, the junction kept 2 bases outside the gene matches. The CDR3 is 14 residues long. Germline V lookup: CDR1 SGHRS, CDR2 YFSETQ. The CDR3 loop is CASSLSGSNNEQFF. CDR3 coding DNA: TGCGCCAGCAGCTTGAGCGGGAGTAACAATGAGCAGTTCTTC.

This chain joins TRBV4-1 and TRBJ2-3; 9 bases match TRBD1. CDR3 length: 15 amino acids. Losses at the gene ends were 2 bases for V and 3 bases for J; bases not matched to a gene: 3. Germline CDR1 is MGHRA and CDR2 is YSYEKL. CDR3 region: CASSQQTGGTDTQYF. The CDR3 DNA is TGCGCCAGCAGCCAACAGACAGGGGGAACAGATACGCAGTATTTT.

The chain is built from TRBV6-6 and TRBJ2-7, with TRBD2 as a possible D gene (5 bases). The CDR3 consists of 14 residues. Trimming took 0 bases from V and 3 from J, leaving 9 bases between them. CDR1 and CDR2 from the germline V gene are MNHNY and SVGAGI (reference sequence). This CDR3 is CASSYSIRGYEQYF. CDR3 DNA: TGTGCCAGCAGTTACTCGATTCGGGGCTACGAGCAGTACTTC.

CDR3 loop: CAIGAGGRYGYTF. CDR3 DNA sequence: TGTGCCATCGGGGCGGGAGGACGCTATGGCTACACCTTC. The genes are TRBV10-3 and TRBJ1-2, with D perhaps matching TRBD1 (5 bases). The CDR3 extends over 13 amino acids. The V end lost 8 bases, the J end lost 4 bases, and 14 bases lay between the germline ends. Germline CDR1 is ENHRY and CDR2 is SYGVKD.

The gene calls are TRBV4-3 and TRBJ2-3; 10 bases agree with TRBD2. J lost 2 bases, V lost 4 bases, and 12 bases had no gene match. This CDR3 contains 18 residues. CDR1 is LGHNA, CDR2 YSLEER, per germline. The CDR3 nucleotides read TGCGCCAGCAGCCTTGGACTAGCGGAGGGGGGATACACAGATACGCAGTATTTT. It yields the protein CASSLGLAEGGYTDTQYF.

The V and J genes are TRBV18 and TRBJ1-1; D may be TRBD1 (6 bases). V dropped 8 bases and J dropped 1 base, with 11 bases sitting between them. CDR3 length equals 13 residues. Germline-derived CDR1 and CDR2 are KGHSH and LQKENI. The CDR3 DNA is TGTGCCAGCCGGGACACCCAGAACACTGAAGCTTTCTTT. Protein product: CASRDTQNTEAFF. The variable domain in full, with the rest retrieved from reference TRBV18 and TRBJ1-1, is NAGVMQNPRHLVRRRGQEARLRCSPMKGHSHVYWYRQLPEEGLKFMVYLQKENIIDESGMPKERFSAEFPKEGPSILRIQQVVRGDSAAYFCASRDTQNTEAFFGQGTRLTVV.

The genes are TRBV5-5 and TRBJ1-3; D perhaps matches TRBD1 (6 bases). CDR1 SGHKS and CDR2 YYEKEE come from the germline V gene (reference sequence). Trimming removed 1 base from V and 2 bases from J, with 10 bases in between. The CDR3 runs 15 residues. CDR3 region: CASSLTGTTGNTIYF. The CDR3 nucleotides are TGTGCCAGCAGCTTGACAGGGACTACTGGAAACACCATATATTTT.

This chain uses TRBV19 with TRBJ2-2; TRBD2 matches at 9 bases. V lost 9 bases, J lost 7 bases, and 18 bases stayed unmatched. The CDR3 covers 17 residues. Germline CDR1 reads LNHDA; CDR2 reads SQIVND (reference sequence). The CDR3 loop is CASRLGREGSIGGELFF. As DNA, the CDR3 is TGTGCCAGCCGGTTGGGGCGGGAGGGCAGTATTGGCGGGGAGCTGTTTTTT.

This clone was recorded a few times. The rearrangement uses TRBV4-1 and TRBJ2-1; D uncertain. The germline V gene has CDR1 MGHRA and CDR2 YSYEKL. CDR3 length equals 17 residues. Deletions cut 0 bases from V and 2 bases from J, with 14 bases between. The CDR3 DNA sequence: TGCGCCAGCAGCCAAGAAGGTGATTTCCTAGCCTACAATGAGCAGTTCTTC. As protein: CASSQEGDFLAYNEQFF.